These T cell receptor beta chains were read from a single sample in a study of blood T cell repertoires in COVID-19. Libraries were prepared by immunoSEQ multiplex PCR; TCRdb keeps only in-frame clonotypes and omits some of them. The profile shows roughly 150,000 clones, approximately 78% of them singletons. The sequenced sample consisted of peripheral blood. These TCRs come from a woman aged 80 or over with acute or convalescent COVID-19. CDR3s include the opening cysteine and the closing phenylalanine or tryptophan. The order of the fields is clone size, V gene, CDR3 length, D gene, J gene, CDR3 protein, CDR3 DNA. A D gene is named only where the DNA matches it firmly. Clone size is not always given. Where it is, it says once, few, many or a class for expanded clones.

NA,TRBV18,19,TRBD1,TRBJ2-4,CASSAQGARYGLAKNIQYF,TGTGCCAGCTCAGCCCAGGGGGCGAGATACGGGCTAGCCAAAAACATTCAGTACTTC
NA,TRBV27,18,TRBD1,TRBJ1-4,CASSLSYRDRGSNEKLFF,TGTGCCAGCAGTTTATCTTACCGGGACAGGGGATCTAATGAAAAACTGTTTTTT
NA,TRBV5-1,14,NA,TRBJ1-4,CASSLGPANEKLFF,TGCGCCAGCAGCTTGGGTCCGGCTAATGAAAAACTGTTTTTT
NA,TRBV19,17,NA,TRBJ1-2,CASSPSAGGRRNYGYTF,TGTGCCAGTAGTCCCTCTGCCGGGGGACGCCGAAACTATGGCTACACCTTC
once,TRBV27,18,TRBD2,TRBJ2-7,CASRPLGATSGTLHEQYF,TGTGCCAGCAGACCCCTGGGGGCGACTAGCGGGACTCTCCACGAGCAGTACTTC
NA,TRBV6-5,14,TRBD1,TRBJ1-6,CASSYTGQGVPLHF,TGTGCCAGCAGTTACACCGGACAGGGCGTGCCCCTCCACTTT
once,TRBV28,17,NA,TRBJ1-6,CASSRPGGRTYNSPLHF,TGTGCCAGCAGTCGGCCGGGGGGAAGGACCTATAATTCACCCCTCCACTTT
NA,TRBV5-1,15,TRBD2,TRBJ2-7,CASSLTVAGAYEQYF,TGCGCCAGCAGCTTGACGGTTGCGGGGGCCTACGAGCAGTACTTC
NA,TRBV6-5,13,NA,TRBJ1-1,CASSPREGGEAFF,TGTGCCAGCAGTCCTCGGGAGGGGGGGGAAGCTTTCTTT
NA,TRBV7-6,12,NA,TRBJ2-1,CASRSSYNEQFF,TGTGCCAGCCGGAGCTCCTACAATGAGCAGTTCTTC
NA,TRBV5-1,16,NA,TRBJ2-7,CASSLAGGTGGYEQYF,TGCGCCAGCAGCTTGGCCGGAGGGACTGGCGGTTACGAGCAGTACTTC
NA,TRBV19,15,NA,TRBJ2-1,CASSIAAGSYNEQFF,TGTGCCAGTAGTATAGCGGCGGGCTCCTACAATGAGCAGTTCTTC
NA,TRBV27,14,NA,TRBJ2-5,CAAGARTAQETQYF,TGTGCTGCGGGGGCCCGGACAGCACAAGAGACCCAGTACTTC
NA,TRBV9,14,NA,TRBJ1-6,CASSVKIGNSPLHF,TGTGCCAGCAGCGTAAAGATCGGGAATTCACCCCTCCACTTT
NA,TRBV11-2,17,TRBD2,TRBJ2-1,CASSLVPPAGVFNEQFF,TGTGCCAGCAGCTTAGTTCCGCCAGCGGGAGTTTTCAATGAGCAGTTCTTC
few,TRBV29-1,16,TRBD1,TRBJ2-5,CSVEGGQGPGQETQYF,TGCAGCGTTGAAGGGGGACAGGGGCCAGGTCAAGAGACCCAGTACTTC
NA,TRBV14,16,NA,TRBJ2-1,CASSYIVGNRGNEQFF,TGTGCCAGCAGCTACATTGTGGGGAACCGAGGGAATGAGCAGTTCTTC
NA,TRBV19,17,TRBD2,TRBJ2-1,CASRRTSGSGSYNEQFF,TGTGCCAGTAGGCGGACTAGCGGGAGTGGCTCCTACAATGAGCAGTTCTTC
NA,TRBV5-1,15,NA,TRBJ2-2,CASSGGQLNTGELFF,TGCGCCAGCAGCGGAGGACAGTTGAACACCGGGGAGCTGTTTTTT
NA,TRBV3-1/TRBV3-2,15,TRBD1,TRBJ1-2,CASSPMAAGGYGYTF,TGTGCCAGCAGCCCTATGGCGGCAGGGGGCTATGGCTACACCTTC
NA,TRBV6-5,15,NA,TRBJ2-1,CASSSGYSSYNEQFF,TGTGCCAGCAGTAGCGGTTATAGCTCCTACAATGAGCAGTTCTTC
few,TRBV10-3,14,NA,TRBJ1-3,CAITGSLSGNTIYF,TGTGCCATCACGGGGAGTCTCTCTGGAAACACCATATATTTT
once,TRBV18,15,TRBD2,TRBJ2-1,CASSPRTSGGQEQFF,TGTGCCAGCTCACCGAGGACTAGCGGGGGCCAAGAGCAGTTCTTC